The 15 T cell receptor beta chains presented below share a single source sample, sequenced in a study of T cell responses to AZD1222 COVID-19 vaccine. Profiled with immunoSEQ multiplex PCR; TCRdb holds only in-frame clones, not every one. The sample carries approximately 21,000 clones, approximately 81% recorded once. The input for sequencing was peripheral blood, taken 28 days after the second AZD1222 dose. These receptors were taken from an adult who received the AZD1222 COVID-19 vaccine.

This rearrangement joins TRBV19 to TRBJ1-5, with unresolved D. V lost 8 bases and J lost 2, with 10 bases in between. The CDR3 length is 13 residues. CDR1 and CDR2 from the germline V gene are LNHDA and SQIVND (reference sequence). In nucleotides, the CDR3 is TGTGCCAGTCTTCAGCAGGGCAATCAGCCCCAGCATTTT. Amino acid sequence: CASLQQGNQPQHF.

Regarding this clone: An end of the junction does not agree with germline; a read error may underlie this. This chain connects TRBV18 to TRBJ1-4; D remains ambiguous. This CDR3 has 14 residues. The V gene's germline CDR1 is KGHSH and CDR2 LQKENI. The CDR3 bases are TGTGCCAGCTCTCAGCCCCGCCCTAATAAAAAACTGTTTTTT. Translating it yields CASSQPRPNKKLFF.

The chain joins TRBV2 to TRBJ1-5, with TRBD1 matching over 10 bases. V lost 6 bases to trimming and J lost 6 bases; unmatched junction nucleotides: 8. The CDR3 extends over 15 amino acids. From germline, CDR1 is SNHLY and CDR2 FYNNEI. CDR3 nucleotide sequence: TGTGCCAGCAGCGGCCGGGACAGGGGCCCTCAGCCCCAGCATTTT. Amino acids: CASSGRDRGPQPQHF.

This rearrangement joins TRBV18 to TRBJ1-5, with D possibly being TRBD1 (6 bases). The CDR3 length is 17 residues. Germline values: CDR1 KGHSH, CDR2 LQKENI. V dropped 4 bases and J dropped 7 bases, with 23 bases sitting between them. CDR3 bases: TGTGCCAGCTCACTGATGACCCCCAGGGGAGGAGGACAGCCCCAGCATTTT. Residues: CASSLMTPRGGGQPQHF.

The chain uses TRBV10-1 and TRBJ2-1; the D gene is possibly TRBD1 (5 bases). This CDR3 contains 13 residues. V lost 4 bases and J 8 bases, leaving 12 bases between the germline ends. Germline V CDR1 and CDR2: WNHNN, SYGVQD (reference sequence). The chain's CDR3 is CASSGNQGDEQFF. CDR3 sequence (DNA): TGCGCCAGCAGTGGAAACCAGGGCGATGAGCAGTTCTTC.

CDR3 amino acids: CASSPGDPGYTF. The CDR3 DNA follows: TGTGCCAGCAGTCCAGGGGATCCTGGCTACACCTTC. The rearrangement uses TRBV28 and TRBJ1-2; D perhaps matches TRBD1 (6 bases). Trimming took 5 bases from V and 7 from J, leaving 11 bases between them. The CDR3 extends over 12 amino acids. Looked up from germline, CDR1 is MDHEN and CDR2 is SYDVKM.

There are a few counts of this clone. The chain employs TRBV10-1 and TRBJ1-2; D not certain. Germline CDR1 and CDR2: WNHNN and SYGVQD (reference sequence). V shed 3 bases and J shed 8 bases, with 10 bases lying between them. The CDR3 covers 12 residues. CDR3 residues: CASSDRRGGYTF. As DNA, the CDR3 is TGCGCCAGCAGTGACCGACGAGGAGGCTACACCTTC.

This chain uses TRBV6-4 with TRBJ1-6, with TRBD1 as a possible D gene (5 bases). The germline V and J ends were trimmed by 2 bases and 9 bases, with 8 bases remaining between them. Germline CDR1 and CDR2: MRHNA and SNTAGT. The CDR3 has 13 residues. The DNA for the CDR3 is TGTGCCAGCAGTGACAGGGGAGTTTCACCCCTCCACTTT. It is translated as CASSDRGVSPLHF.

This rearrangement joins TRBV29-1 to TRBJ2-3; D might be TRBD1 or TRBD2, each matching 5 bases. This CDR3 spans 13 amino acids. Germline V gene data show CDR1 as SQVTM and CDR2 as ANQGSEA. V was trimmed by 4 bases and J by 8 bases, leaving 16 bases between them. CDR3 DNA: TGCAGCGTTGCGGGACCTCGGTTGCCTACGCAGTATTTT. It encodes CSVAGPRLPTQYF.

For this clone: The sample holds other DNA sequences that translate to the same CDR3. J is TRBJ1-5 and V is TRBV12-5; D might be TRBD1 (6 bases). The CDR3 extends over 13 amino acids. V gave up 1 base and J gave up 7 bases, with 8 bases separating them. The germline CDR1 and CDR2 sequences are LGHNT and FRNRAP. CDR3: CASGLEGGQPQHF. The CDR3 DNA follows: TGTGCTAGTGGTTTGGAGGGGGGCCAGCCCCAGCATTTT.

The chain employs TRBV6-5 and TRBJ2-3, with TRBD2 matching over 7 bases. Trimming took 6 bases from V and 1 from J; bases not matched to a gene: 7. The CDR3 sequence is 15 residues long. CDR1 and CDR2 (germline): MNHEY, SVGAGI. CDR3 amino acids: CASRFTSDRTDTQYF. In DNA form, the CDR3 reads TGTGCCAGCAGGTTCACTAGCGACCGCACAGATACGCAGTATTTT.

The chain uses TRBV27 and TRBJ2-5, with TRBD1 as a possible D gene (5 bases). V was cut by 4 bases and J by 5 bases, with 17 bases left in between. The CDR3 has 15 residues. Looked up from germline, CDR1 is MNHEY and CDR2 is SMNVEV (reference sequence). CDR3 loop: CASSSDWGQRETQYF. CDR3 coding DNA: TGTGCCAGCAGTTCAGATTGGGGCCAAAGGGAGACCCAGTACTTC.

The CDR3 DNA reads TGTGCCAGCAGTTTGGACAGGGGCGAATATGGCTACACCTTC. Protein product: CASSLDRGEYGYTF. The rearrangement uses TRBV6-9 and TRBJ1-2; 9 bases map to TRBD1. Germline lookup yields CDR1 MNHGY and CDR2 SVAAGI. The junction had 5 bases not matched to a gene; V was cut back by 4 bases and J by 5 bases. The CDR3 is 14 residues long.

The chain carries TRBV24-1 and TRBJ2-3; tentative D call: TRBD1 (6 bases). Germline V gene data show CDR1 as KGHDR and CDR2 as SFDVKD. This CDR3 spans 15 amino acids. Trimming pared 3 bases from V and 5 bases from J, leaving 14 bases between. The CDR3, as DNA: TGTGCCACCAGTGATGAAGGCAGGGGATTAGATACGCAGTATTTT. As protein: CATSDEGRGLDTQYF.

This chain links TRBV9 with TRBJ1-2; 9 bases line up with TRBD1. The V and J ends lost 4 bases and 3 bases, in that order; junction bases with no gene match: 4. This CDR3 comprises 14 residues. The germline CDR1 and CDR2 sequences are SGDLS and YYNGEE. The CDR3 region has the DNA TGTGCCAGCAGCTTTCGGGACAGGGACTATGGCTACACCTTC. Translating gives CASSFRDRDYGYTF.